The subject of this entry is one T cell receptor (beta chain). The data derive from a study of CD8+ T cells in alopecia areata. Sample treatment: oral pan-JAK inhibitor, 5-10 mg twice daily. Sampling of alopecia areata patients yielded lesional scalp punch biopsies as well as peripheral blood. PBMCs, the starting material, were the source of sorted CD4+ and CD8+ T cells. The V end was cut by 0 bases, the J end by 2 bases, with 8 bases between. CDR1 and CDR2 (germline): GTSNPN, SVGIG (reference sequence). The CDR3 extends over 13 amino acids. As the sequencing template, cDNA was produced by extracting RNA and reverse transcribing it. The repertoire was sequenced with immunoSEQ multiplex PCR; TCRdb's copy has only in-frame clones and lacks some. Of some 170,000 clones detected, roughly 50% appear once; the ten largest clones hold about a sixth.

This TCR was sampled from a human donor with alopecia areata. The V gene is TRBV30, the J gene TRBJ2-7; unclear D gene. The sample was CD4+ T cells sorted from blood, taken at roughly week 58, from a patient treated with tofacitinib. The DNA of the CDR3 is TGTGCCTGGAGTGTACACTTGACCTACGAGCAGTACTTC. Residues: CAWSVHLTYEQYF.